Listed here are 6 T cell receptor beta chains from one sample, sequenced in a study of shared clonotypes between healthy human individuals. Only in-frame clones appear in the TCRdb table, and some are missing; sequencing was by immunoSEQ multiplex PCR. The data hold roughly 1,100,000 clones, with approximately 70% observed a single time. The sample taken for sequencing was memory CD4+ T cells sorted from blood. Indicated subset: CD45RA-negative fraction. These receptor sequences come from a man aged 18-30 years in good health.

This clone was seen once. This rearrangement joins TRBV5-6 to TRBJ2-3, with TRBD2 as a possible D gene (5 bases). The V gene lost 4 bases and the J gene lost 1 base, with 10 bases spanning the gap. CDR3 length: 14 residues. Germline loops: CDR1 SGHDT, CDR2 YYEEEE. CDR3 loop: CASSHKEGTDTQYF. CDR3 coding DNA: TGTGCCAGCAGCCATAAGGAGGGCACAGATACGCAGTATTTT.

This CDR3 is CASSSENLAGGQTQYF. As DNA, the CDR3 is TGTGCCAGCAGCTCTGAGAATCTAGCGGGGGGGCAGACCCAGTACTTC. The chain uses TRBV28 and TRBJ2-5; 12 bases are shared with TRBD2. Looked up from germline, CDR1 is MDHEN and CDR2 is SYDVKM. The CDR3 loop spans 16 amino acids. Unmatched junction bases numbered 11, after V lost 6 bases and J lost 6 bases.

The chain recombines TRBV19 with TRBJ1-4; 7 positions agree with TRBD1. From germline, CDR1 is LNHDA and CDR2 SQIVND (reference sequence). CDR3 length equals 15 residues. V lost 5 bases to trimming and J lost 4 bases; unmatched junction nucleotides: 7. As DNA, the CDR3 is TGTGCCAGTAGTCTTCTGACAGGGCTTAATGAAAAACTGTTTTTT. The encoded protein is CASSLLTGLNEKLFF.

V is TRBV28 and J is TRBJ1-3; TRBD1 matches 7 bases. The CDR3 runs to 16 residues. The V gene end was trimmed by 5 bases and the J gene end by 0 bases; junction bases not matched to a gene: 7. Germline V gives CDR1 MDHEN, CDR2 SYDVKM. The CDR3 sequence: CASSTQGVVSGNTIYF. CDR3 coding DNA: TGTGCCAGCAGTACCCAGGGGGTAGTCTCTGGAAACACCATATATTTT.

Turning to this clone: At the DNA level, this CDR3 is encoded by other sequences in the same sample as well. This chain's CDR3 is CASSSLSTDTQYF. Written as DNA, the CDR3 is TGCGCCAGCAGCTCACTTAGCACAGATACGCAGTATTTT. V and J are TRBV5-1 and TRBJ2-3; D ambiguous. The germline gives CDR1 SGHRS, CDR2 YFSETQ. CDR3 length equals 13 residues. V dropped 3 bases and J dropped 0 bases, with 5 bases sitting between them.

This chain connects TRBV19 to TRBJ2-3, with 9 bases lining up with TRBD1. V trimming: 9 bases; J trimming: 6 bases; junction bases outside the gene matches: 10. CDR1 is LNHDA, CDR2 SQIVND, per germline (reference sequence). The CDR3 has 14 amino acids. CDR3 DNA sequence: TGTGCCAGCCATATGACAGGGGGTTATGATACGCAGTATTTT. It is translated as CASHMTGGYDTQYF.